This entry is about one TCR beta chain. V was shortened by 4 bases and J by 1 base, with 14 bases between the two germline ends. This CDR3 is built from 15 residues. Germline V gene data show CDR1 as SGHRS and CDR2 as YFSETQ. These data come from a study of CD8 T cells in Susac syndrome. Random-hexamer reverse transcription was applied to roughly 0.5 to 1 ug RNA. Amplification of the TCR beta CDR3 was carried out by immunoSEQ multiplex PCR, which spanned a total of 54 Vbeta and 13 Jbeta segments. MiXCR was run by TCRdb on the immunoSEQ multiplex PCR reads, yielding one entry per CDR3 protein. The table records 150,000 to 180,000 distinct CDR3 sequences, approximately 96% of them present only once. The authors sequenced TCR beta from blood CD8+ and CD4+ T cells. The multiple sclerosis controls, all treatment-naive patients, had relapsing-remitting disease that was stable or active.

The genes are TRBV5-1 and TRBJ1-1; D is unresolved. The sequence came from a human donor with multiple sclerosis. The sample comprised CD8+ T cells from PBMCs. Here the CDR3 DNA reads TGCGCCAGCAGCCATGCATCCGCCAGGAACACTGAAGCTTTCTTT. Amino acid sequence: CASSHASARNTEAFF.